The TCR beta chain described here comes from a study of sequential checkpoint blockade in melanoma. Study-level background: After nivolumab or ipilimumab alone, around 20 patients had week-13 rebiopsies.

V was pared by 6 bases and J by 1 base, with 12 bases between. CDR3 length equals 14 residues. Germline-derived CDR1 and CDR2 are MDHEN and SYDVKM. Using immunoSEQ multiplex PCR, the repertoire was profiled, and TCRdb retains in-frame clones only, with some absent. The sample includes about 5,100 clones, approximately 35% of them seen just once. The treatment is: randomized to nivolumab then ipilimumab (arm A) or the reverse (arm B). No patient had prior DNA-damaging chemotherapy. Study observations and caveats: Mutational load did not correlate with tumor T-cell fraction or clonality.

A remark on this clone: The antigen is not known.

The TCR was taken from a human donor with melanoma. V is TRBV28 and J is TRBJ1-1, with D possibly TRBD1 on 6 matching bases. Sequencing was performed on tumor tissue (inferred from file names), taken from a patient given nivolumab and ipilimumab in sequence. The CDR3 protein is CASSKLDRNTEAFF. In DNA, the CDR3 is TGTGCCAGCAGCAAGCTGGACAGGAACACTGAAGCTTTCTTT.